Reported below is one T cell receptor (beta chain). Antigen specificity is unknown. The assay was immunoSEQ multiplex PCR, and TCRdb's table has in-frame clones only and misses some. The table lists 2 million to 2.5 million clones, under 95% of them singletons. Trimming removed 2 bases from V and 1 base from J, with 12 bases in between. Per the germline V gene, CDR1 is SGHTA and CDR2 is FQGTGA. The CDR3 has 16 amino acids. The sample belongs to a study of shared clonotypes between healthy human individuals. Study details: Researchers assigned three CD4 naive, three CD4 memory, two CD8 naive and one CD8 memory plate to each donor. General observations from the study: Non-shared clonotypes displayed generation probabilities falling below those of clonotypes present in all four donors.

The receptor was derived from a man between 18 and 35 years old in good health. Some clones in this sample may be carry-over from other donors' samples. Material for sequencing was naive CD4+ T cells from PBMCs. The subset was: CD45RA+ positively selected. V is TRBV7-3 and J is TRBJ2-1; weak D call: TRBD1 (5 bases). The CDR3 loop is CASSLRNGASYNEQFF. For the CDR3, the DNA is TGTGCCAGCAGCTTACGCAATGGGGCATCCTACAATGAGCAGTTCTTC.